A few counts support the clone carrying this TCR beta chain. The antigen remains undetermined. The data are from a study of T-cell memory formation after mild COVID-19. Findings of the study overall: CD4+ contracting clones were found mainly in CM and EM, and CD8+ ones in EMRA.

This CDR3 is 16 amino acids long. The V end was cut by 1 base, the J end by 0 bases, with 12 bases between. Germline CDR1 MGHRA, CDR2 YSYEKL. TCRdb analysed the 5' RACE reads with MiXCR anew, one entry per CDR3 protein. The sample lists about 150,000 distinct CDR3 sequences; roughly 15% were seen once. The genes are TRBV4-1 and TRBJ1-2; tentative D call: TRBD1 (6 bases). The clonotype was recovered from an adult woman who had mild COVID-19 (a few samples of this study predate the infection). Cell type and time point are not known. The sequencing input was PBMCs or a T cell subset sorted from them (not recorded which). Here the CDR3 reads CASSQVRGDTNYGYTF. The CDR3 DNA sequence: TGCGCCAGCAGCCAAGTACGGGGGGACACTAACTATGGCTACACCTTC.